This paragraph reports one TCR beta chain. This clone's antigen is unknown. Per-base qualities were not stored, and no clone one base away is much larger. The library relied on the immunoSEQ multiplex PCR assay. TCRdb's version of the immuneACCESS table is confined to in-frame rearrangements and falls short of the full clone set. An unresolved V gene accounts for under half of the shortfall where checked; the remainder is of unknown origin. The sample table contains about 84,000 clones; only one count was recorded for more than 65% of them. Approximately 10% of the sample goes to the ten largest clones. These data are taken from a study of control samples from healthy donors and cancer patients (dated by TCRdb to 2018 to 2020). V was cut back by 0 bases and J by 5 bases, leaving a gap of 7 bases between them. The CDR3 runs 13 residues from the cysteine to the phenylalanine. The read is trimmed to its CDR3 DNA, 39 bases read in frame from base 1. As encoded in the germline V gene (reference sequence), CDR1 is LNHNV while CDR2 is YYDKDF.

Rearrangement joined TRBV15 to TRBJ2-5; the D gene remains uncertain. This TCR came from a man in his sixties with head and neck cancer. The sequencing input was PBMCs. The CDR3 protein: CATSRDRVETQYF. The nucleotide sequence is given as TGTGCCACCAGCAGAGACCGTGTGGAGACCCAGTACTTC. With all but the CDR3 taken from the reference TRBV15 and TRBJ2-5 genes, the full variable domain is: DAMVIQNPRYQVTQFGKPVTLSCSQTLNHNVMYWYQQKSSQAPKLLFHYYDKDFNNEADTPDNFQSRRPNTSFCFLDIRSPGLGDTAMYLCATSRDRVETQYFGPGTRLLVL.